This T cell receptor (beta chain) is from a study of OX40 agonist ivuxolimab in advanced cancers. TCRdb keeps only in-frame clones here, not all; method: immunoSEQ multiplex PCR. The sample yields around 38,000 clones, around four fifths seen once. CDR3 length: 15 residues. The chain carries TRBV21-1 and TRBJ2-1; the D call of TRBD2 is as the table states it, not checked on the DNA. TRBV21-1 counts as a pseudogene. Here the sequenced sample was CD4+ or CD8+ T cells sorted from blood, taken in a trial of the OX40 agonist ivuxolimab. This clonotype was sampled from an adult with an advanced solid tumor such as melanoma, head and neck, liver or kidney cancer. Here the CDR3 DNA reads TGTGCCAGCAGCAATTCGGACTACCCACCCGATGAGCAGTTCTTC. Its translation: CASSNSDYPPDEQFF.